The 26 T cell receptor beta chains listed next were all sequenced from one sample in a study of patients and donors after allogeneic stem cell transplantation (dated by TCRdb to the early 2020s). To prepare the library, RT-PCR was applied. Reads for this sample came from a NextSeq 550. TCRdb took the public reads, trimmed them with fastp at Q25, ran MiXCR for clone calling and kept in-frame beta chains. Identical CDR3 protein sequences are pooled into one entry, listed with their most common genes and DNA. The sample table shows some 230,000 distinct CDR3 sequences, and roughly an eighth are seen once. The ten largest make up 11% of the sample. Input material: blood, either unsorted or a sorted T cell fraction (not recorded which). These receptors were taken from a human donor who was either an allogeneic HSCT recipient or a stem cell or donor lymphocyte infusion donor (not recorded which). It is not recorded whose cells these are; they may come from a transplant donor.

The gene calls are TRBV2 and TRBJ2-5; 9 positions agree with TRBD1. CDR3 length: 14 amino acids. The trim removed 8 bases at V and 2 bases at J, leaving 6 bases unmatched. Per the germline V gene, CDR1 is SNHLY and CDR2 is FYNNEI. The CDR3 region is CASQAGTGQETQYF. The CDR3 region has the DNA TGTGCCAGCCAAGCCGGGACAGGGCAAGAGACCCAGTACTTC.

The chain joins TRBV15 to TRBJ2-3; D is unclear. V was pared by 9 bases and J by 5 bases, with 9 bases between. Germline CDR1 and CDR2: LNHNV and YYDKDF (reference sequence). This CDR3 contains 11 residues. The CDR3 region is CATRQGDTQYF. In DNA form, the CDR3 reads TGTGCCACAAGGCAAGGAGATACGCAGTATTTT.

CDR3 nucleotides: TGTGCCAGCAGCGTAGTACTCGAGGCCGAGCAGTTCTTC. Its translation: CASSVVLEAEQFF. The J gene is TRBJ2-1, the V gene TRBV9; no firm D call. The V end was cut by 0 bases, the J end by 10 bases, with 11 bases between. The CDR3 has 13 residues. Germline CDR1 reads SGDLS; CDR2 reads YYNGEE. Full variable domain (rest looked up from reference TRBV9 and TRBJ2-1): DSGVTQTPKHLITATGQRVTLRCSPRSGDLSVYWYQQSLDQGLQFLIQYYNGEERAKGNILERFSAQQFPDLHSELNLSSLELGDSALYFCASSVVLEAEQFFGPGTRLTVL.

This clonotype occurred a few times. The CDR3 here is CASSLVTGGGYNEQFF. The CDR3 DNA sequence: TGCGCCAGCAGCTTGGTTACGGGGGGCGGCTACAATGAGCAGTTCTTC. The chain links TRBV5-1 to TRBJ2-1; perhaps TRBD2 as D (7 bases). V shed 0 bases and J shed 3 bases, with 13 bases lying between them. Germline CDR1 reads SGHRS; CDR2 reads YFSETQ. The CDR3 runs 16 residues.

This clonotype appeared many times. The junction departs from the called germline gene at one end, perhaps through a read error. V usage is TRBV5-1 and J usage is TRBJ1-1; D possibly corresponds to TRBD1 (5 bases). Germline V CDR1 and CDR2: SGHRS, YFSETQ. The CDR3 has 14 residues. For the CDR3, the DNA is TGCGCCAGCAGCCGGGACGGTTCGAACGCTGAAGCTTTCTTT. Protein: CASSRDGSNAEAFF. The full variable domain, its missing parts supplied by reference TRBV5-1 and TRBJ1-1, is KAGVTQTPRYLIKTRGQQVTLSCSPISGHRSVSWYQQTPGQGLQFLFEYFSETQRNKGNFPGRFSGRQFSNSRSEMNVSTLELGDSALYLCASSRDGSNAEAFFGQGTRLTVV.

The V and J genes are TRBV12-3 or TRBV12-4 and TRBJ1-5; 7 bases align to TRBD1. V gave up 5 bases and J gave up 3 bases; unmatched junction bases: 4. There are 14 residues in the CDR3. The CDR3 sequence: CASSRQGDNQPQHF. The CDR3 DNA reads as TGTGCCAGCAGTCGACAGGGTGACAATCAGCCCCAGCATTTT.

J is TRBJ1-5 and V is TRBV27, with D perhaps TRBD1 (6 bases). There are 17 residues in the CDR3. V lost 8 bases to trimming and J lost 0 bases, with 20 bases between them. Germline CDR1 is MNHEY and CDR2 is SMNVEV (reference sequence). The CDR3 coding sequence is TGTGCCAGCGGACCTTACAGGGCCCCCTATAGCAATCAGCCCCAGCATTTT. The encoded protein is CASGPYRAPYSNQPQHF.

This clonotype was recorded many times. V usage is TRBV11-1 and J usage is TRBJ2-1, with TRBD2 matching 8 bases. The germline gives CDR1 SGHAT, CDR2 FQDESV (reference sequence). V trimming: 2 bases; J trimming: 7 bases; junction bases outside the gene matches: 13. The length of the CDR3 is 17 residues. This CDR3 is CASSLWNSGDPKNEQFF. Here the CDR3 DNA reads TGTGCCAGCAGCTTATGGAATAGCGGGGACCCTAAGAATGAGCAGTTCTTC.

V and J are TRBV19 and TRBJ1-2, with D unclear. V lost 5 bases to trimming and J lost 0 bases, with 4 bases between them. The V gene's germline CDR1 is LNHDA and CDR2 SQIVND (reference sequence). The CDR3 contains 12 residues. The CDR3 bases are TGTGCCAGTAGTGGAGCTAACTATGGCTACACCTTC. Its protein product is CASSGANYGYTF.

The V call is TRBV7-9, the J call TRBJ1-3, with D maybe TRBD1 (6 bases). Germline loops: CDR1 SEHNR, CDR2 FQNEAQ (reference sequence). Deletions cut 3 bases from V and 11 bases from J, with 14 bases between. This CDR3 has 13 amino acids. CDR3 loop: CASSFSDRSPIYF. The DNA for the CDR3 is TGTGCCAGCAGCTTTTCGGACAGATCCCCCATATATTTT.

This rearrangement joins TRBV5-1 to TRBJ2-1; D possibly uses TRBD1 or TRBD2 (6 bases each). The CDR3 covers 14 residues. The ends were cut back, 1 base at V and 8 bases at J, with 13 bases in the middle. Germline CDR1 and CDR2: SGHRS and YFSETQ. Here the CDR3 reads CASSLLGRQDEQFF. In nucleotides, the CDR3 is TGCGCCAGCAGCTTGCTCGGGAGACAGGATGAGCAGTTCTTC.

This clonotype was seen at least ten times. V usage is TRBV29-1 and J usage is TRBJ1-1; D call uncertain. V gave up 6 bases and J gave up 0 bases, with 11 bases separating them. The CDR3 loop spans 13 amino acids. Germline loops: CDR1 SQVTM, CDR2 ANQGSEA. CDR3 DNA sequence: TGCAGCGTCGGCGACACCCTGAACACTGAAGCTTTCTTT. Translation gives CSVGDTLNTEAFF. Based on the CDR3 plus reference TRBV29-1 and TRBJ1-1, the full variable domain is SAVISQKPSRDICQRGTSLTIQCQVDSQVTMMFWYRQQPGQSLTLIATANQGSEATYESGFVIDKFPISRPNLTFSTLTVSNMSPEDSSIYLCSVGDTLNTEAFFGQGTRLTVV.

This clonotype has ten or more counts. The V call is TRBV5-4, the J call TRBJ1-1; D unresolved. Germline V CDR1 and CDR2: SGHNT, YYREEE (reference sequence). With 3 bases removed from V and 3 bases from J, the gap between germline ends came to 18 bases. The CDR3 loop spans 16 amino acids. The CDR3 loop reads CASSSAGRVIDTEAFF. In DNA form, the CDR3 reads TGTGCCAGCAGCTCGGCGGGGAGGGTCATAGACACTGAAGCTTTCTTT.

This clonotype was recorded at least ten times. The V gene is TRBV7-2, the J gene TRBJ2-7, with D maybe TRBD1 (5 bases). V shed 1 base and J shed 0 bases, with 10 bases lying between them. Germline values: CDR1 SGHTA, CDR2 FQGNSA. The CDR3 loop spans 15 amino acids. This chain's CDR3 is CASSLEAGYSYEQYF. The CDR3 nucleotides are TGTGCCAGCAGCTTAGAAGCAGGGTACTCCTACGAGCAGTACTTC.

This chain links TRBV5-8 with TRBJ1-2; D ambiguous. The CDR3 length is 13 residues. Germline assignment: CDR1 SGHTS and CDR2 YDEGEE. Trimming cost V 0 bases and J 7 bases, with 10 bases left between them. The CDR3, as DNA: TGTGCCAGCAGCTTGGGAGGGTTCTTTGGCTACACCTTC. Translated: CASSLGGFFGYTF.

This clonotype was observed many times. The V call is TRBV10-3, the J call TRBJ1-1; 7 bases are shared with TRBD1. Unmatched junction bases numbered 4, after V lost 4 bases and J lost 5 bases. The CDR3 contains 13 residues. The germline gives CDR1 ENHRY, CDR2 SYGVKD. CDR3 sequence (DNA): TGTGCCATCAGTGGTACAGGGGTAACTGAAGCTTTCTTT. Its translation is CAISGTGVTEAFF.

This clonotype was detected ten times or more. The chain links TRBV5-6 to TRBJ2-1, with a tentative D call TRBD2 (6 bases). Looked up from germline, CDR1 is SGHDT and CDR2 is YYEEEE. This CDR3 contains 17 residues. Deletions cut 2 bases from V and 3 bases from J, with 18 bases between. For the CDR3, the DNA is TGTGCCAGCAGCTTTGGACTTACCGGGAGCATCTACAATGAGCAGTTCTTC. It yields the protein CASSFGLTGSIYNEQFF.

A few counts support this clonotype. The V and J genes are TRBV5-5 and TRBJ2-1; D may be TRBD2 (5 bases). The CDR3 consists of 16 residues. From germline, CDR1 is SGHKS and CDR2 YYEKEE (reference sequence). V lost 2 bases and J 5 bases, leaving 17 bases between the germline ends. CDR3 bases: TGTGCCAGCAGCTTACGCTCTGACGGGGTCAACAATGAGCAGTTCTTC. Encoded protein: CASSLRSDGVNNEQFF.

The chain employs TRBV7-3 and TRBJ2-1, with 11 bases that match TRBD2. Germline V CDR1 and CDR2: SGHTA, FQGTGA. The V and J ends lost 1 base and 8 bases, in that order; junction bases with no gene match: 1. The CDR3 covers 14 residues. CDR3 sequence reads: CASSLISGRDEQFF. As DNA, the CDR3 is TGTGCCAGCAGCTTAATTAGCGGGAGGGATGAGCAGTTCTTC.

Only one count was recorded for this clonotype. The chain combines TRBV5-1 with TRBJ2-5, with D tentatively TRBD2 (7 bases). The germline V gene has CDR1 SGHRS and CDR2 YFSETQ. This CDR3 has 15 amino acids. Trimming removed 4 bases at V and 5 bases at J, with 18 bases between. The CDR3 sequence is CASSLRGGAGETQYF. The CDR3, as DNA: TGCGCCAGCAGCCTCCGAGGGGGGGCTGGGGAGACCCAGTACTTC.

This clonotype was seen a handful of times. The V call is TRBV2, the J call TRBJ1-5; 11 nucleotides agree with TRBD1. CDR1 SNHLY and CDR2 FYNNEI come from the germline V gene. V lost 4 bases and J lost 7; bases outside the gene matches: 6. The CDR3 length is 15 residues. CDR3 in amino acids: CASSGGTGGSQPQHF. DNA of the CDR3: TGTGCCAGCAGTGGAGGGACAGGGGGATCACAGCCCCAGCATTTT. The variable domain in full, with the rest retrieved from reference TRBV2 and TRBJ1-5, is EPEVTQTPSHQVTQMGQEVILRCVPISNHLYFYWYRQILGQKVEFLVSFYNNEISEKSEIFDDQFSVERPDGSNFTLKIRSTKLEDSAMYFCASSGGTGGSQPQHFGDGTRLSIL.

This clonotype was picked up a small number of times. V and J are TRBV9 and TRBJ2-3; D not resolved. This CDR3 contains 15 residues. CDR1 and CDR2 (germline): SGDLS, YYNGEE. Trimming left V 1 base short and J 0 bases short, with 9 bases between. This CDR3 is CASSVSWGSTDTQYF. CDR3 DNA: TGTGCCAGCAGCGTATCATGGGGTAGCACAGATACGCAGTATTTT.

Relative to its sample, this clonotype is medium-sized. This rearrangement joins TRBV20-1 to TRBJ2-7; 7 bases are shared with TRBD2. CDR3 length equals 15 residues. From germline, CDR1 is DFQATT and CDR2 SNEGSKA (reference sequence). Unmatched junction bases numbered 5, after V lost 0 bases and J lost 0 bases. The CDR3 protein is CSARDSGGSSYEQYF. CDR3 coding DNA: TGCAGTGCTAGAGATTCAGGCGGGAGCTCCTACGAGCAGTACTTC.

This clonotype showed up just a few times. This chain joins TRBV4-1 and TRBJ2-3; TRBD1 or TRBD2 may be the D gene (5 bases each). V was pared by 4 bases and J by 1 base, with 12 bases between. The CDR3 extends over 15 amino acids. The V gene's germline CDR1 is MGHRA and CDR2 YSYEKL. CDR3 coding DNA: TGCGCCAGCAGCCCACGGGGCGAGGGCACAGATACGCAGTATTTT. Encoded protein: CASSPRGEGTDTQYF.

This clonotype was found a few times. The chain has TRBV4-3 and TRBJ1-2, with 8 bases identical to TRBD1. The CDR3 contains 17 residues. Germline loops: CDR1 LGHNA, CDR2 YSLEER. After removal of 0 bases from V and 4 bases from J, the junction contained 10 bases not matched to a gene. The CDR3: CASSQDFAGGVFYGYTF. In DNA, the CDR3 is TGCGCCAGCAGCCAAGATTTCGCAGGGGGCGTCTTCTATGGCTACACCTTC.

This clonotype occurred a few times. The genes are TRBV7-2 and TRBJ1-6; 11 bases line up with TRBD1. Germline CDR1 SGHTA, CDR2 FQGNSA. V shed 6 bases, J shed 9 bases, and the junction held 7 bases outside the gene matches. The CDR3 spans 15 residues. The CDR3 region is CASSRFGTGGSPLHF. Here the CDR3 DNA reads TGTGCCAGCAGTCGCTTCGGGACAGGGGGTTCACCCCTCCACTTT.